What follows is one T cell receptor beta chain and its context. PCR involved 60 Vbeta and 13 Jbeta primers. Using immunoSEQ multiplex PCR, the repertoire was profiled, and TCRdb retains in-frame clones only, with some absent. The table records roughly 100,000 clones, 76% of them present only once. Germline V gives CDR1 SGHNT, CDR2 YYREEE (reference sequence). The CDR3 sequence is 16 residues long. J gave up 3 bases and V 3 bases, and 5 bases lay outside the gene matches. The data belong to a study of cytomegalovirus exposure and HLA in healthy donors. Sequenced input: PBMCs. This sequence joins TRBV5-4 and TRBJ2-7; 14 bases line up with TRBD2. This clonotype was obtained from a man aged 35 to 55 in good health and CMV-seropositive. In DNA form, the CDR3 reads TGTGCCAGCAGCTGGGGACTAGCGGGAGAGGGCTACGAGCAGTACTTC. Its translation is CASSWGLAGEGYEQYF.